Each of the 20 T cell receptor beta chains below was sequenced from the same sample in a study of OX40 agonist ivuxolimab in advanced cancers. Receptors were amplified or captured by the immunoSEQ multiplex PCR assay. TCRdb's version of the immuneACCESS table is confined to in-frame rearrangements and falls short of the full clone set. An unresolved V gene accounts for under half of the shortfall where checked; the remainder is of unknown origin. This sample comprises fewer than 80,000 clones, around 83% of them detected only once. Clones ranked in the top ten supply around 3.3% of the sample. This material consisted of CD4+ or CD8+ T cells sorted from blood, taken in a trial of the OX40 agonist ivuxolimab. The receptors shown here come from an adult with an advanced solid tumor such as melanoma, head and neck, liver or kidney cancer.

V and J are TRBV18 and TRBJ2-1, with TRBD1 as a possible D gene (6 bases). The CDR3 contains 15 residues. V lost 3 bases, J lost 9 bases, and 18 bases lay in between. Germline V gene lookup returns CDR1 KGHSH and CDR2 LQKENI. CDR3 loop: CASSPTGEGSGEQFF. CDR3 coding DNA: TGTGCCAGCTCACCGACAGGTGAGGGCTCCGGTGAGCAGTTCTTC. Combining the CDR3 with reference TRBV18 and TRBJ2-1 gives the whole variable domain NAGVMQNPRHLVRRRGQEARLRCSPMKGHSHVYWYRQLPEEGLKFMVYLQKENIIDESGMPKERFSAEFPKEGPSILRIQQVVRGDSAAYFCASSPTGEGSGEQFFGPGTRLTVL.

The CDR3 bases are TGCGCCAGCAGCCTGCGGACAGGGGAGGAAAAACTGTTTTTT. It encodes CASSLRTGEEKLFF. The genes are TRBV5-1 and TRBJ1-4; 9 bases map to TRBD1. CDR3 size: 14 residues. The V gene's germline CDR1 is SGHRS and CDR2 YFSETQ. V lost 4 bases, J lost 8 bases, and 6 bases stayed unmatched.

The chain has TRBV11-2 and TRBJ2-3; D possibly corresponds to TRBD2 (7 bases). The CDR3 spans 15 residues. V was shortened by 5 bases and J by 7 bases, with 19 bases between the two germline ends. CDR1 is SGHAT, CDR2 FQNNGV, per germline. As DNA, the CDR3 is TGTGCCAGCAGCCCTCAGTGGGGGGGCTTGAATACGCAGTATTTT. Its protein product is CASSPQWGGLNTQYF.

The rearrangement uses TRBV7-2 and TRBJ2-4, with TRBD2 matching over 9 bases. The CDR3 runs 16 residues. In germline, CDR1 is SGHTA, CDR2 FQGNSA. V lost 3 bases, J lost 3 bases, and 6 bases stayed unmatched. DNA of the CDR3: TGTGCCAGCAGCTTTGGCGGGGGGGCCGGCAAAAACATTCAGTACTTC. It yields the protein CASSFGGGAGKNIQYF.

This clone was observed a few times. The chain couples TRBV7-8 to TRBJ1-3, with D perhaps TRBD1 (5 bases). Germline loops: CDR1 SGHVS, CDR2 FQNEAQ. V was trimmed by 4 bases and J by 1 base, leaving 14 bases between them. This CDR3 has 16 residues. This chain's CDR3 is CASSYVRVGSGNTIYF. The CDR3 DNA follows: TGTGCCAGCAGCTATGTCAGGGTGGGTTCTGGAAACACCATATATTTT.

The rearrangement joins TRBV5-1 to TRBJ2-2, with TRBD2 identical over 9 bases. This CDR3 spans 18 amino acids. The trim removed 1 base at V and 1 base at J, leaving 8 bases unmatched. Germline V gene sequence: CDR1 SGHRS, CDR2 YFSETQ. The CDR3 bases are TGCGCCAGCAGCTTGAGAAGCGGGGGGAATCAGAACACCGGGGAGCTGTTTTTT. Translated: CASSLRSGGNQNTGELFF.

This chain links TRBV28 with TRBJ2-7; perhaps TRBD2 as D (5 bases). The V gene lost 5 bases and the J gene lost 7 bases, with 15 bases spanning the gap. Germline assignment: CDR1 MDHEN and CDR2 SYDVKM. The CDR3 has 13 amino acids. The CDR3 loop reads CASSIPGRREQYF. CDR3 bases: TGTGCCAGCAGTATCCCGGGAAGGCGGGAGCAGTACTTC. Variable domain in full (rest from reference TRBV28 and TRBJ2-7): DVKVTQSSRYLVKRTGEKVFLECVQDMDHENMFWYRQDPGLGLRLIYFSYDVKMKEKGDIPEGYSVSREKKERFSLILESASTNQTSMYLCASSIPGRREQYFGPGTRLTVT.

This chain links TRBV5-1 with TRBJ2-2, with D uncertain. Deletions cut 4 bases from V and 3 bases from J, with 19 bases between. This CDR3 has 17 amino acids. In germline, CDR1 is SGHRS, CDR2 YFSETQ. In DNA form, the CDR3 reads TGCGCCAGCAGCGGAAATGGGCCAGGAGATTACACCGGGGAGCTGTTTTTT. It specifies CASSGNGPGDYTGELFF. The complete variable domain, with remaining parts taken from reference TRBV5-1 and TRBJ2-2, reads KAGVTQTPRYLIKTRGQQVTLSCSPISGHRSVSWYQQTPGQGLQFLFEYFSETQRNKGNFPGRFSGRQFSNSRSEMNVSTLELGDSALYLCASSGNGPGDYTGELFFGEGSRLTVL.

The rearrangement links TRBV4-1 to TRBJ2-2; the D is unclear. CDR1 and CDR2 (germline): MGHRA, YSYEKL. V lost 1 base, J lost 0 bases, and 6 bases lay in between. CDR3 length: 15 amino acids. CDR3 bases: TGCGCCAGCAGCCAAGGACACTCGAACACCGGGGAGCTGTTTTTT. It translates to CASSQGHSNTGELFF.

The chain employs TRBV6-5 and TRBJ1-3; the D is unclear. This CDR3 has 15 residues. Germline values: CDR1 MNHEY, CDR2 SVGAGI. V was shortened by 0 bases and J by 5 bases, with 11 bases between the two germline ends. The CDR3 DNA sequence: TGTGCCAGCAGTTACTCCATGGACCAACGAAACACCATATATTTT. This gives the protein CASSYSMDQRNTIYF.

The J gene is TRBJ2-5, the V gene TRBV6-1; D is perhaps TRBD1 or TRBD2 (5 bases each). CDR3 length: 15 residues. With 8 bases removed from V and 1 base from J, the gap between germline ends came to 17 bases. The germline gives CDR1 MNHNS, CDR2 SASEGT. CDR3 region: CASGRDVPFQETQYF. The CDR3, as DNA: TGTGCCAGCGGTCGGGACGTCCCCTTCCAAGAGACCCAGTACTTC.

This clone occurred once. The chain uses TRBV9 and TRBJ2-3, with D perhaps matching TRBD2 (5 bases). From germline, CDR1 is SGDLS and CDR2 YYNGEE. Deletions cut 0 bases from V and 4 bases from J, with 12 bases between. The CDR3 is 15 amino acids. Here the CDR3 DNA reads TGTGCCAGCAGCGTAGGGGGTAGCGACGCAGATACGCAGTATTTT. It translates to CASSVGGSDADTQYF.

The chain combines TRBV19 with TRBJ1-4; TRBD1 matches 8 bases. Losses at the gene ends were 7 bases for V and 4 bases for J; bases not matched to a gene: 8. This CDR3 has 15 residues. Germline V gene lookup returns CDR1 LNHDA and CDR2 SQIVND (reference sequence). This chain's CDR3 is CASTSPGQGNEKLFF. In nucleotides, the CDR3 is TGTGCCAGTACCTCACCCGGACAGGGTAATGAAAAACTGTTTTTT.

V is TRBV9 and J is TRBJ2-5; 8 nucleotides match TRBD1. Germline V lookup: CDR1 SGDLS, CDR2 YYNGEE. The CDR3 runs 16 residues. V dropped 6 bases and J dropped 6; count of bases not matched to a gene: 16. The CDR3 spells CASIPGPGGLGQTQYF. The DNA for the CDR3 is TGTGCCAGCATACCCGGGCCAGGGGGCCTTGGACAGACCCAGTACTTC. Full variable domain (remainder filled in from reference TRBV9 and TRBJ2-5): DSGVTQTPKHLITATGQRVTLRCSPRSGDLSVYWYQQSLDQGLQFLIQYYNGEERAKGNILERFSAQQFPDLHSELNLSSLELGDSALYFCASIPGPGGLGQTQYFGPGTRLLVL.

This sequence joins TRBV28 and TRBJ2-7; 10 bases are shared with TRBD1. The V gene's germline CDR1 is MDHEN and CDR2 SYDVKM. The CDR3 covers 13 residues. The J segment lost 5 bases and the V segment lost 6 bases, leaving 4 bases of the junction unmatched. The CDR3 protein is CASRGTGADEQYF. The CDR3 DNA follows: TGTGCCAGCAGGGGGACAGGGGCTGACGAGCAGTACTTC.

As DNA, the CDR3 is TGTGCCAGCAGCTCCTTAAGGCAAAACATTCAGTACTTC. It encodes CASSSLRQNIQYF. V is TRBV7-8 and J is TRBJ2-4, with D uncertain. Per germline, CDR1 SGHVS and CDR2 FQNEAQ. The CDR3 has 13 amino acids. V lost 4 bases and J 5 bases, leaving 9 bases between the germline ends.

The count of this clone is one. The chain employs TRBV7-2 and TRBJ2-7, with D uncertain. In germline, CDR1 is SGHTA, CDR2 FQGNSA. The V and J ends lost 0 bases and 6 bases respectively, with 6 bases between them. The CDR3 covers 12 residues. CDR3 sequence reads: CASSLAPGEQYF. CDR3 sequence (DNA): TGTGCCAGCAGCTTAGCCCCCGGCGAGCAGTACTTC.

V and J are TRBV10-3 and TRBJ1-5; D is undetermined. Germline values: CDR1 ENHRY, CDR2 SYGVKD. Deletions cut 0 bases from V and 4 bases from J, with 13 bases between. This CDR3 region has 16 residues. CDR3 sequence reads: CAISESNTGVNQPQHF. The DNA for the CDR3 is TGTGCCATCAGTGAGTCGAATACCGGGGTTAATCAGCCCCAGCATTTT.

The V gene is TRBV28, the J gene TRBJ2-5; TRBD2 is a possible D gene (6 bases). The CDR3 contains 20 residues. The ends were cut back, 6 bases at V and 5 bases at J, with 34 bases in the middle. Germline V lookup: CDR1 MDHEN, CDR2 SYDVKM. CDR3 sequence: CASSPVTSREMTGVGETQYF. The CDR3 region has the DNA TGTGCCAGCAGCCCGGTTACTAGCAGGGAAATGACTGGGGTAGGGGAGACCCAGTACTTC.

In its sample, this clone was seen a few times. This chain uses TRBV5-8 with TRBJ2-7, with TRBD1 matching 9 bases. The CDR3 contains 15 residues. The V and J ends lost 2 bases and 5 bases, in that order; junction bases with no gene match: 8. In germline, CDR1 is SGHTS, CDR2 YDEGEE. CDR3 loop: CASSLPGQGGDEQYF. The CDR3 bases are TGTGCCAGCAGCTTACCGGGACAGGGAGGCGACGAGCAGTACTTC.